This TCR beta chain was identified during a study of CD8 T cells in Susac syndrome. Sequencing of TCR beta was undertaken in CD8+ and CD4+ T cells derived from blood. TEMRA cells were enriched by FACS, and CD4+ and CD8+ T cells were negatively isolated. Germline V gives CDR1 SGDLS, CDR2 YYNGEE. The CDR3 runs to 14 residues. V was pared by 3 bases and J by 4 bases, with 12 bases between. It was with random hexamers that 0.5 to 1 ug RNA was reverse transcribed. immunoSEQ multiplex PCR amplified TCR beta CDR3 across 54 Vbeta, 13 Jbeta. From the immunoSEQ multiplex PCR reads, TCRdb called clonotypes with MiXCR, one entry per CDR3 protein. The table lists approximately 230,000 distinct CDR3 sequences, just under 95% of them singletons.

This sequence originates from a human donor with multiple sclerosis. The V and J genes are TRBV9 and TRBJ2-3; D possibly uses TRBD1 or TRBD2 (5 bases each). Input material: CD4+ T cells from PBMCs. CDR3 region: CASSADRGADTQYF. The CDR3 bases are TGTGCCAGCAGCGCCGACCGAGGGGCAGATACGCAGTATTTT.